The 10 T cell receptor beta chains below all came from one sample that was sequenced in a study of blood T cell repertoires in COVID-19. Measured with immunoSEQ multiplex PCR; TCRdb has only the in-frame clones, and not every one. The sample holds approximately 250,000 clones, approximately 84% seen once. Sequenced input: peripheral blood. The receptors originated from a human donor in a cohort sampled during active COVID-19.

This clone has more than one count but fewer than ten. This rearrangement joins TRBV5-6 to TRBJ2-5; D might be TRBD2 (6 bases). Germline V CDR1 and CDR2: SGHDT, YYEEEE. Trimming cost V 2 bases and J 4 bases, with 18 bases left between them. CDR3 length equals 16 residues. The CDR3 spells CASSLFRQGGRETQYF. The DNA of the CDR3 is TGTGCCAGCAGCTTATTTCGGCAGGGAGGTCGAGAGACCCAGTACTTC.

This sequence joins TRBV19 and TRBJ1-2; 7 nucleotides line up with TRBD1. The germline V gene encodes CDR1 LNHDA and CDR2 SQIVND (reference sequence). V gave up 3 bases and J gave up 8 bases; unmatched junction bases: 3. This CDR3 comprises 12 residues. CDR3: CASSITGEGYTF. DNA of the CDR3: TGTGCCAGTAGTATTACAGGGGAAGGCTACACCTTC. The full variable domain, in which reference TRBV19 and TRBJ1-2 provide the parts outside the CDR3, is DGGITQSPKYLFRKEGQNVTLSCEQNLNHDAMYWYRQDPGQGLRLIYYSQIVNDFQKGDIAEGYSVSREKKESFPLTVTSAQKNPTAFYLCASSITGEGYTFGSGTRLTVV.

The chain uses TRBV6-5 and TRBJ1-4; possible D gene TRBD1, 6 bases. The germline CDR1 and CDR2 sequences are MNHEY and SVGAGI. This CDR3 contains 15 residues. Between the trimmed V and J ends, which lost 7 bases and 5 bases, there was a span of 17 bases. The CDR3, as DNA: TGTGCCAGCACGCGCAGGGGAGACACAAATGAAAAACTGTTTTTT. The encoded protein is CASTRRGDTNEKLFF.

The chain carries TRBV5-1 and TRBJ2-1; D is possibly TRBD2 (6 bases). Germline CDR1 reads SGHRS; CDR2 reads YFSETQ. The CDR3 extends over 13 amino acids. Trimming removed 0 bases at V and 10 bases at J, with 11 bases between. The CDR3 spells CASSLESGEEQFF. Here the CDR3 DNA reads TGCGCCAGCAGCTTGGAGTCGGGAGAGGAGCAGTTCTTC.

This chain links TRBV27 with TRBJ2-3; 7 positions match TRBD2. This CDR3 comprises 17 residues. Germline values: CDR1 MNHEY, CDR2 SMNVEV (reference sequence). V shed 5 bases, J shed 2 bases, and the junction held 13 bases outside the gene matches. CDR3 loop: CASSAGTIRTDTDTQYF. CDR3 sequence (DNA): TGTGCCAGCAGTGCCGGGACTATCCGAACCGACACAGATACGCAGTATTTT.

J is TRBJ2-5 and V is TRBV18, with TRBD1 identical over 8 bases. The germline gives CDR1 KGHSH, CDR2 LQKENI. The V and J ends lost 5 bases and 1 base, in that order; junction bases with no gene match: 9. The CDR3 is 16 amino acids. For the CDR3, the DNA is TGTGCCAGCTCATTCGTACCCGGGACAGGCCAAGAGACCCAGTACTTC. The encoded protein is CASSFVPGTGQETQYF. Based on the CDR3 plus reference TRBV18 and TRBJ2-5, the full variable domain is NAGVMQNPRHLVRRRGQEARLRCSPMKGHSHVYWYRQLPEEGLKFMVYLQKENIIDESGMPKERFSAEFPKEGPSILRIQQVVRGDSAAYFCASSFVPGTGQETQYFGPGTRLLVL.

The chain uses TRBV28 and TRBJ1-1, with 7 nucleotides matching TRBD1. Germline V gene sequence: CDR1 MDHEN, CDR2 SYDVKM. CDR3 length: 16 residues. The ends lost 6 bases at V and 3 bases at J; junction bases unmatched: 13. CDR3 loop: CASREGGFAGDTEAFF. The DNA of the CDR3 is TGTGCCAGCAGGGAAGGGGGCTTCGCTGGGGACACTGAAGCTTTCTTT.

This clone was counted between two and nine times. The chain is built from TRBV5-1 and TRBJ1-2, with 9 bases that match TRBD1. This CDR3 spans 14 amino acids. With 3 bases clipped from V and 8 bases from J, the junction kept 8 bases outside the gene matches. Per germline, CDR1 SGHRS and CDR2 YFSETQ. CDR3 DNA: TGCGCCAGCAGCTGGGGACAGGGACCAGGGGGCTACACCTTC. Residues: CASSWGQGPGGYTF.

The chain joins TRBV19 to TRBJ2-1, with TRBD2 as a possible D gene (6 bases). The germline gives CDR1 LNHDA, CDR2 SQIVND (reference sequence). Trimming left V 5 bases short and J 0 bases short, with 11 bases between. The CDR3 is made up of 15 amino acids. CDR3 in DNA: TGTGCCAGTAGTCCGGACTATCCCTCCTACAATGAGCAGTTCTTC. Encoded protein: CASSPDYPSYNEQFF.

V and J are TRBV6-5 and TRBJ2-3; possibly TRBD1 for D (6 bases). CDR1 and CDR2 (germline): MNHEY, SVGAGI. CDR3 length: 14 residues. Trimming took off 5 bases at V and 3 bases at J, with 12 bases between the two ends. For the CDR3, the DNA is TGTGCCAGCAGTCACGGACAGCCTACAGATACGCAGTATTTT. It is translated as CASSHGQPTDTQYF.